This TCR beta chain came from a study of cytomegalovirus exposure and HLA in healthy donors. The CDR3 length is 14 residues. The table lists this clone with a few counts. Primers included in the PCR were 60 Vbeta and 13 Jbeta primers. Under the authors' procedure: Later reanalysis found approximately 76 million unique TCR beta chains, roughly 10 million of them shared. Sequencing was performed with immunoSEQ multiplex PCR; in TCRdb, only in-frame clones are kept and a portion is missing. That table is the source of V, J and clone size, and D and trimming were worked out from the DNA. The sample has more than 55,000 clones, roughly 84% seen once.

The sequence came from a human donor in good health. The V gene is TRBV21-1, the J gene TRBJ1-1; TRBD1 was called by the table and not checked on the DNA. TRBV21-1 is annotated as a pseudogene. The sample was PBMCs. This CDR3 is CASRTEDRGTEAFF. CDR3 nucleotides: TGTGCCAGCAGAACCGAAGACAGGGGTACTGAAGCTTTCTTT.